The 25 T cell receptor beta chains in this list originate from one sample, sequenced in a study of cytomegalovirus exposure and HLA in healthy donors (TCRdb year 2017). The method was the immunoSEQ multiplex PCR assay. A mixture of 60 forward primers for TCR Vbeta segments and 13 reverse primers for TCR Jbeta segments was used in the multiplex PCR. Sourced from immuneACCESS, this table was stored by TCRdb with only in-frame sequences that have V and J called. A share of the clones is absent; for the studies checked, an unresolved V gene accounts for under half, and the remainder has no known explanation. The sample data list roughly 220,000 clones, and almost 70% of these were observed just once. In total, the top ten clones hold about 3% of the sample. Sequenced: PBMCs. The receptors derive from a man aged 35 to 55 in good health and CMV-seropositive.

The chain joins TRBV28 to TRBJ2-3, with a tentative D call TRBD1 (5 bases). The CDR3 extends over 15 amino acids. The V and J ends lost 8 bases and 3 bases respectively, with 18 bases between them. Germline V gene lookup returns CDR1 MDHEN and CDR2 SYDVKM. This chain's CDR3 is CASGPNQGVTDTQYF. The CDR3 nucleotides read TGTGCCAGCGGCCCAAATCAGGGTGTGACAGATACGCAGTATTTT.

The chain is built from TRBV28 and TRBJ1-2; the match to TRBD1 covers 7 bases. CDR3 size: 13 residues. CDR1 and CDR2 (germline): MDHEN, SYDVKM. J lost 4 bases, V lost 5 bases, and 4 bases had no gene match. CDR3 nucleotide sequence: TGTGCCAGCAGTGAGGGACAGCCCTATGGCTACACCTTC. Its protein is CASSEGQPYGYTF.

Only one count was recorded for this clone. This chain joins TRBV7-8 and TRBJ1-2; D possibly corresponds to TRBD1 (5 bases). Germline CDR1 SGHVS, CDR2 FQNEAQ. There are 14 residues in the CDR3. V shed 5 bases and J shed 7 bases, with 17 bases lying between them. CDR3 coding DNA: TGTGCCAGCAGCGCGACCGGGACTTCCTTTGGCTACACCTTC. Translated, it gives CASSATGTSFGYTF. The full variable domain, completed using reference TRBV7-8 and TRBJ1-2, is GAGVSQSPRYKVAKRGQDVALRCDPISGHVSLFWYQQALGQGPEFLTYFQNEAQLDKSGLPSDRFFAERPEGSVSTLKIQRTQQEDSAVYLCASSATGTSFGYTFGSGTRLTVV.

CDR3 loop: CASSPRPTERSYNEQFF. The CDR3, as DNA: TGTGCCAGCTCACCAAGGCCGACAGAGCGCTCCTACAATGAGCAGTTCTTC. The chain is built from TRBV18 and TRBJ2-1; D is perhaps TRBD1 (5 bases). Trimming pared 2 bases from V and 0 bases from J, leaving 14 bases between. The CDR3 is 17 residues long. CDR1 is KGHSH, CDR2 LQKENI, per germline.

CDR3 DNA sequence: TGTGCCAGCAGCCCACTGCGGGAGAGCACAGATACGCAGTATTTT. Protein sequence: CASSPLRESTDTQYF. The rearrangement uses TRBV5-4 and TRBJ2-3, with 7 bases aligning to TRBD2. The germline V gene has CDR1 SGHNT and CDR2 YYREEE (reference sequence). The CDR3 contains 15 residues. The trim removed 4 bases at V and 0 bases at J, leaving 5 bases unmatched.

This clone appeared a few times. The chain couples TRBV9 to TRBJ1-2; TRBD1 might be the D (6 bases). In germline, CDR1 is SGDLS, CDR2 YYNGEE. V lost 0 bases and J lost 4, with 16 bases in between. There are 16 residues in the CDR3. CDR3 DNA: TGTGCCAGCAGCGTAGAATCGGTGTGGACAGTCTATGGCTACACCTTC. Translation: CASSVESVWTVYGYTF.

The chain recombines TRBV18 with TRBJ1-5; 7 nucleotides line up with TRBD1. This CDR3 spans 13 amino acids. The germline V gene has CDR1 KGHSH and CDR2 LQKENI. Trimming took 4 bases from V and 6 from J; bases not matched to a gene: 3. The CDR3 is CASSQGGFQPQHF. The CDR3 DNA follows: TGTGCCAGCTCACAAGGGGGCTTTCAGCCCCAGCATTTT.

CDR3 coding DNA: TGTGCCATTTTTTTCAAGCAGAAGGCGGCATACGAGCAGTACTTC. This codes for CAIFFKQKAAYEQYF. The chain employs TRBV2 and TRBJ2-7; no clear D gene. Trimming took off 10 bases at V and 4 bases at J, with 23 bases between the two ends. Germline V gene lookup returns CDR1 SNHLY and CDR2 FYNNEI. The CDR3 has 15 residues. Complete variable domain (other parts from reference TRBV2 and TRBJ2-7): EPEVTQTPSHQVTQMGQEVILRCVPISNHLYFYWYRQILGQKVEFLVSFYNNEISEKSEIFDDQFSVERPDGSNFTLKIRSTKLEDSAMYFCAIFFKQKAAYEQYFGPGTRLTVT.

This clone was seen more than once but under ten times. The chain joins TRBV18 to TRBJ1-3; possibly TRBD1 for D (6 bases). This CDR3 is built from 13 residues. Trimming removed 3 bases at V and 4 bases at J, with 7 bases between. Per the germline V gene, CDR1 is KGHSH and CDR2 is LQKENI. CDR3 in amino acids: CASSPDSGNTIYF. Here the CDR3 DNA reads TGTGCCAGCTCACCGGACAGCGGAAACACCATATATTTT.

The V gene is TRBV6-5, the J gene TRBJ1-1; 8 bases align to TRBD1. The CDR3 is made up of 14 amino acids. Germline V gene data show CDR1 as MNHEY and CDR2 as SVGAGI. Trimming at V came to 4 bases and at J to 8 bases, leaving 9 bases not matched to a gene. CDR3 residues: CASSFTTGAREAFF. CDR3 DNA: TGTGCCAGCAGTTTCACGACAGGGGCGCGGGAAGCTTTCTTT.

The V and J genes are TRBV15 and TRBJ2-2; D gene uncertain. Germline V CDR1 and CDR2: LNHNV, YYDKDF (reference sequence). V lost 0 bases, J lost 5 bases, and 13 bases lay in between. The CDR3 is 16 residues long. This CDR3 reads CATSRDGASWTGELFF. The CDR3 DNA reads as TGTGCCACCAGCAGAGATGGAGCCTCCTGGACCGGGGAGCTGTTTTTT.

The chain recombines TRBV5-1 with TRBJ2-2; D uncertain. Germline V lookup: CDR1 SGHRS, CDR2 YFSETQ. The CDR3 loop spans 14 amino acids. V shed 5 bases and J shed 3 bases, with 11 bases lying between them. The CDR3 loop is CASRLNADTGELFF. In DNA, the CDR3 is TGCGCCAGCAGGCTGAACGCGGACACCGGGGAGCTGTTTTTT.

This sequence joins TRBV28 and TRBJ2-4, with no clear D. This CDR3 has 16 residues. Germline lookup yields CDR1 MDHEN and CDR2 SYDVKM. V lost 4 bases, J lost 6 bases, and 19 bases lay in between. The CDR3 coding sequence is TGTGCCAGCAGTTCCCCTACCGGTTTCAGGCGAAACATTCAGTACTTC. Protein product: CASSSPTGFRRNIQYF.

This clone was found a few times. The chain is built from TRBV11-2 and TRBJ2-1; TRBD1 is a possible D gene (5 bases). The CDR3 is made up of 11 amino acids. Trimming took off 5 bases at V and 9 bases at J, with 8 bases between the two ends. CDR1 and CDR2 from the germline V gene are SGHAT and FQNNGV. This CDR3 is CASSLRGEQFF. The CDR3 nucleotides read TGTGCCAGCAGCCTAAGGGGTGAGCAGTTCTTC.

J is TRBJ1-1 and V is TRBV5-4, with no clear D. Germline loops: CDR1 SGHNT, CDR2 YYREEE (reference sequence). The CDR3 has 13 amino acids. V was pared by 4 bases and J by 7 bases, with 14 bases between. The CDR3 DNA reads TGTGCCAGCAGCACCCCGGAGGCGCTTGAAGCTTTCTTT. Amino acids: CASSTPEALEAFF.

The chain is built from TRBV5-1 and TRBJ1-1; weak D call: TRBD1 (6 bases). V gave up 6 bases and J gave up 0 bases, with 12 bases separating them. CDR1 is SGHRS and CDR2 is YFSETQ in the germline V gene. The CDR3 sequence is 14 residues long. This CDR3 is CASKLTGLNTEAFF. For the CDR3, the DNA is TGCGCCAGCAAATTGACAGGCCTGAACACTGAAGCTTTCTTT.

The CDR3 region is CASRAGQENEKLFF. The CDR3 coding sequence is TGTGCCAGCAGGGCGGGACAGGAGAATGAAAAACTGTTTTTT. The chain couples TRBV7-9 to TRBJ1-4, with TRBD1 matching 8 bases. CDR1 and CDR2 (germline): SEHNR, FQNEAQ (reference sequence). The V segment lost 6 bases and the J segment 5 bases; nucleotides outside the gene matches: 5. CDR3 length: 14 amino acids.

Regarding this clone: The same CDR3 can be traced to other DNA sequences in this sample. The chain joins TRBV29-1 to TRBJ1-1, with D tentatively TRBD1 (5 bases). V lost 2 bases to trimming and J lost 4 bases, with 11 bases between them. The germline V gene encodes CDR1 SQVTM and CDR2 ANQGSEA. The CDR3 sequence is 13 residues long. The DNA for the CDR3 is TGCAGCGTTGAACAGGGTAGGGGCACTGAAGCTTTCTTT. Its translation is CSVEQGRGTEAFF.

A few counts support this clone. This chain connects TRBV12-5 to TRBJ2-1, with D possibly being TRBD1 (7 bases). The CDR3 is made up of 15 amino acids. The germline CDR1 and CDR2 sequences are LGHNT and FRNRAP. The V end was cut by 1 base, the J end by 7 bases, with 14 bases between. The DNA of the CDR3 is TGTGCTAGTGGTTTGGGGCAGGGGGGCTGGAATGAGCAGTTCTTC. Translated: CASGLGQGGWNEQFF.

By share, this clone ranks as medium-sized (0.01 to 0.1%). The chain uses TRBV30 and TRBJ1-1; D is possibly TRBD1 (5 bases). This CDR3 spans 14 amino acids. V was shortened by 3 bases and J by 4 bases, with 15 bases between the two germline ends. Germline CDR1 is GTSNPN and CDR2 is SVGIG (reference sequence). CDR3 coding DNA: TGTGCCTGGAGGCGCCACAGGAGTGGCACTGAAGCTTTCTTT. Protein sequence: CAWRRHRSGTEAFF.

This clone was observed a few times. The chain recombines TRBV5-6 with TRBJ2-7; 7 bases are a match to TRBD2. The CDR3 runs to 16 residues. CDR1 and CDR2 from the germline V gene are SGHDT and YYEEEE. The trim removed 2 bases at V and 6 bases at J, leaving 14 bases unmatched. The CDR3 DNA follows: TGTGCCAGCAGCTTCCTCGCAGGGCCTTCGGGGGGCGAGCAGTACTTC. Its protein is CASSFLAGPSGGEQYF.

This clone occurred once. A junction boundary mismatches the germline segment, possibly from a read error. Other DNA sequences in this sample translate to the same CDR3. The rearrangement uses TRBV28 and TRBJ2-5, with 7 bases fitting TRBD2. This CDR3 has 15 amino acids. Germline V gives CDR1 MDHEN, CDR2 SYDVKM. The CDR3 coding sequence is TGTGCCAGCAGTTTAAATTGGGGGGGAAAGGAGACCCAATACTTC. As protein: CASSLNWGGKETQYF.

The V call is TRBV2, the J call TRBJ2-7; 7 nucleotides agree with TRBD1. The length of the CDR3 is 14 residues. In germline, CDR1 is SNHLY, CDR2 FYNNEI. With V trimmed by 8 bases and J by 3 bases, 10 bases remained unmatched. CDR3 protein: CASAVAGTVYEQYF. DNA of the CDR3: TGTGCCAGCGCAGTCGCCGGGACAGTCTACGAGCAGTACTTC. Drawing the rest from reference TRBV2 and TRBJ2-7, the complete variable domain is EPEVTQTPSHQVTQMGQEVILRCVPISNHLYFYWYRQILGQKVEFLVSFYNNEISEKSEIFDDQFSVERPDGSNFTLKIRSTKLEDSAMYFCASAVAGTVYEQYFGPGTRLTVT.

About this clone itself: The sample contains more than one DNA sequence encoding this CDR3. This chain uses TRBV7-2 with TRBJ2-1; 8 nucleotides align to TRBD1. Germline CDR1 SGHTA, CDR2 FQGNSA. The V gene end was trimmed by 2 bases and the J gene end by 5 bases; junction bases not matched to a gene: 2. CDR3 size: 14 residues. The CDR3, as DNA: TGTGCCAGCAGCTTAAACAGGGGGGACAATGAGCAGTTCTTC. Encoded protein: CASSLNRGDNEQFF.

The chain has TRBV6-5 and TRBJ1-5, with TRBD1 matching over 12 bases. The CDR3 has 15 residues. The V gene end was trimmed by 4 bases and the J gene end by 6 bases; junction bases not matched to a gene: 4. Germline V gene lookup returns CDR1 MNHEY and CDR2 SVGAGI. Here the CDR3 DNA reads TGTGCCAGCAGTTCGGGACAGGGGGCGGCTCAGCCCCAGCATTTT. It specifies CASSSGQGAAQPQHF.